The 26 T cell receptor beta chains reported below all come from one sample, sequenced in a study of T cells in Graves' hyperthyroidism and ophthalmopathy. Researchers amplified the TCR beta CDR3 regions from RNA transcripts. The TCR CDR3 first-round RT-PCR relied on the HTBI primer set. Via MiXCR, TCRdb re-called the multiplex PCR reads, giving one row per CDR3 protein. This sample has roughly 500,000 distinct CDR3 sequences, with about 46% found just once. The sequencing sample was made of peripheral blood or thyroid tissue (not recorded which). The receptors originated from an adult woman with Graves' disease, either hyperthyroidism or ophthalmopathy (not recorded which).

The chain has TRBV15 and TRBJ1-5; TRBD1 is a possible D gene (5 bases). Trimming pared 0 bases from V and 7 bases from J, leaving 19 bases between. The CDR3 runs to 17 residues. From germline, CDR1 is LNHNV and CDR2 YYDKDF (reference sequence). The DNA for the CDR3 is TGTGCCACCAGCAGAGATCCAATGGGGCAGGGCCACCAGCCCCAGCATTTT. Amino acids: CATSRDPMGQGHQPQHF.

V and J are TRBV10-2 and TRBJ2-6; 8 nucleotides align to TRBD2. The CDR3 runs 17 residues. CDR1 and CDR2 (germline): WSHSY, SAAADI. With 2 bases clipped from V and 3 bases from J, the junction kept 6 bases outside the gene matches. CDR3 nucleotide sequence: TGCGCCAGCAGTGAGCTTTCGGGAGGGGGTGGGGCCAACGTCCTGACTTTC. Translation gives CASSELSGGGGANVLTF.

This clonotype has ten or more counts. The chain links TRBV5-1 to TRBJ1-2; TRBD1 aligns across 9 bases. V lost 4 bases, J lost 8 bases, and 12 bases stayed unmatched. Germline values: CDR1 SGHRS, CDR2 YFSETQ. The CDR3 is 15 residues long. The CDR3 DNA reads TGCGCCAGCAGCCCCAGTCCCGGGACAGGGTCCGGCTACACCTTC. This translates into CASSPSPGTGSGYTF.

The chain recombines TRBV20-1 with TRBJ1-2; 7 positions agree with TRBD1. V dropped 2 bases and J dropped 6; count of bases not matched to a gene: 18. The germline CDR1 and CDR2 sequences are DFQATT and SNEGSKA (reference sequence). There are 17 residues in the CDR3. The CDR3 sequence is CSARRGPDTSGDDGYTF. DNA for the CDR3: TGCAGTGCTAGAAGGGGGCCCGACACTTCCGGGGACGATGGCTACACCTTC.

This clonotype showed up many times. The V gene is TRBV7-9, the J gene TRBJ1-1; maybe TRBD1 (5 bases). The CDR3 runs to 13 residues. Germline loops: CDR1 SEHNR, CDR2 FQNEAQ (reference sequence). V lost 5 bases and J 2 bases, leaving 9 bases between the germline ends. CDR3 DNA: TGTGCCAGCAGCACGACAGCTAACACTGAAGCTTTCTTT. This sequence encodes CASSTTANTEAFF.

In this sample, this clonotype turned up many times. The chain uses TRBV15 and TRBJ1-2; D possibly corresponds to TRBD1 (5 bases). Between the trimmed V and J ends, which lost 3 bases and 0 bases, there was a span of 8 bases. CDR1 and CDR2 from the germline V gene are LNHNV and YYDKDF (reference sequence). CDR3 length equals 14 residues. Here the CDR3 DNA reads TGTGCCACCAGCAGGACAGTATCTAACTATGGCTACACCTTC. Its protein is CATSRTVSNYGYTF.

This clonotype was seen once. V usage is TRBV25-1 and J usage is TRBJ2-5; the D is unclear. Germline V gene data show CDR1 as MGHDK and CDR2 as SYGVNS. Trimming stripped 2 bases from V and 9 bases from J, with 19 bases between. The CDR3 loop spans 15 amino acids. CDR3 in DNA: TGTGCCAGCAGTGAAGGCAGGCATGGTGTGGGGTCCCAGTACTTC. Protein product: CASSEGRHGVGSQYF.

As regards this clonotype: A junction boundary mismatches the germline segment, possibly from a read error. V is TRBV19 and J is TRBJ1-3; tentatively, D is TRBD1 (5 bases). The germline CDR1 and CDR2 sequences are LNHDA and SQIVND (reference sequence). CDR3 size: 16 residues. CDR3 sequence (DNA): TGTGCCAGTAGTATATTGGGGACGAGCCCTGGAAACACCGTATATTTT. Translating it yields CASSILGTSPGNTVYF.

CDR3 DNA sequence: TGCAGTGCTCTGGGGACTAGCGGGGGGGCGGTGGAGACCCAGTACTTC. The encoded protein is CSALGTSGGAVETQYF. The chain joins TRBV20-1 to TRBJ2-5, with 16 bases aligning to TRBD2. Germline V lookup: CDR1 DFQATT, CDR2 SNEGSKA (reference sequence). Germline trimming cut 5 bases from V and 5 bases from J; bases unmatched to any gene: 8. The CDR3 spans 16 residues.

The J gene is TRBJ2-6, the V gene TRBV7-3, with D uncertain. The CDR3 spans 18 residues. The germline V gene has CDR1 SGHTA and CDR2 FQGTGA. The ends were cut back, 2 bases at V and 0 bases at J, with 14 bases in the middle. The CDR3 protein is CASSLGHGIISGANVLTF. CDR3 nucleotides: TGTGCCAGCAGCTTAGGCCACGGAATTATCTCTGGGGCCAACGTCCTGACTTTC.

This clonotype was counted ten times or more. As DNA, the CDR3 is TGTGCCAGCAGTCGCGGACAGCTGAACACTGAAGCTTTCTTT. The encoded protein is CASSRGQLNTEAFF. The chain links TRBV2 to TRBJ1-1; possibly TRBD1 for D (6 bases). The CDR3 consists of 14 residues. The germline V and J ends were trimmed by 5 bases and 0 bases, with 10 bases remaining between them. CDR1 and CDR2 (germline): SNHLY, FYNNEI.

This clonotype was picked up many times. V gene TRBV7-9 combines with J gene TRBJ2-7, with TRBD1 identical over 8 bases. Germline V gives CDR1 SEHNR, CDR2 FQNEAQ (reference sequence). With 3 bases clipped from V and 1 base from J, the junction kept 5 bases outside the gene matches. This CDR3 is built from 15 residues. The CDR3 protein is CASSLKGTGSYEQYF. The CDR3 nucleotides are TGTGCCAGCAGCTTGAAAGGGACAGGTTCCTACGAGCAGTACTTC.

A few counts support this clonotype. This chain links TRBV29-1 with TRBJ2-7; possibly TRBD1 for D (6 bases). CDR1 is SQVTM, CDR2 ANQGSEA, per germline. This CDR3 is 12 amino acids long. CDR3 sequence: CSREGETNEQYF. The CDR3 region has the DNA TGCAGTCGCGAGGGGGAGACGAACGAGCAGTACTTC.

This clonotype appeared many times. The chain couples TRBV20-1 to TRBJ1-1; tentatively, D is TRBD1 (6 bases). This CDR3 has 15 amino acids. V lost 6 bases to trimming and J lost 1 base, with 18 bases between them. Germline loops: CDR1 DFQATT, CDR2 SNEGSKA (reference sequence). CDR3 bases: TGCAGTGCCACAACAGGGTATCGGTCGAACACTGAAGCTTTCTTT. Protein: CSATTGYRSNTEAFF.

This clonotype was seen a single time. The chain employs TRBV4-1 and TRBJ1-5, with a tentative D call TRBD1 (6 bases). V was trimmed by 2 bases and J by 7 bases, leaving 12 bases between them. Germline lookup yields CDR1 MGHRA and CDR2 YSYEKL. The CDR3 length is 14 residues. CDR3 DNA: TGCGCCAGCAGCCAAAGCAGGGGAGAACAGCCCCAGCATTTT. Protein sequence: CASSQSRGEQPQHF.

The chain combines TRBV7-2 with TRBJ2-7; no clear D. Trimming pared 3 bases from V and 6 bases from J, leaving 9 bases between. The CDR3 contains 12 residues. Per germline, CDR1 SGHTA and CDR2 FQGNSA. The CDR3 sequence is CASSLVQSEQYF. DNA for the CDR3: TGTGCCAGCAGCTTGGTACAGTCCGAGCAGTACTTC.

The V gene is TRBV9, the J gene TRBJ1-2; 9 bases map to TRBD1. The CDR3 sequence is 15 residues long. Trimming removed 4 bases from V and 1 base from J; junction bases left unmatched: 5. Germline CDR1 SGDLS, CDR2 YYNGEE. Here the CDR3 reads CASSPRDRDNYGYTF. The CDR3 DNA sequence: TGTGCCAGCAGCCCCCGGGACAGGGATAACTATGGCTACACCTTC.

The J gene is TRBJ2-2, the V gene TRBV10-2, with D uncertain. This CDR3 is built from 12 residues. Germline CDR1 WSHSY, CDR2 SAAADI. V gave up 0 bases and J gave up 7 bases, with 3 bases separating them. CDR3 nucleotide sequence: TGCGCCAGCAGTGAGTCTAGCGGGGAGCTGTTTTTT. Translating it yields CASSESSGELFF.

The chain employs TRBV9 and TRBJ2-6; 8 nucleotides line up with TRBD1. The V gene end was trimmed by 0 bases and the J gene end by 4 bases; junction bases not matched to a gene: 6. CDR1 and CDR2 (germline): SGDLS, YYNGEE. CDR3 length: 17 residues. CDR3 coding DNA: TGTGCCAGCAGCGTAGAGTCACAGGGGGGCGGGGCCAACGTCCTGACTTTC. Translated: CASSVESQGGGANVLTF.

As to this clonotype: At one end, the junction sequence differs from germline, possibly due to a read error. This chain links TRBV7-2 with TRBJ1-6, with D maybe TRBD1 (6 bases). Germline values: CDR1 SGHTA, CDR2 FQGNSA. The length of the CDR3 is 9 residues. In nucleotides, the CDR3 is TGTGCCAGCAGCTTCAACGGACAGTTT. This codes for CASSFNGQF.

This clonotype was detected many times. This rearrangement joins TRBV7-9 to TRBJ1-2, with TRBD1 as a possible D gene (5 bases). This CDR3 spans 11 amino acids. Trimming pared 1 base from V and 9 bases from J, leaving 6 bases between. Germline values: CDR1 SEHNR, CDR2 FQNEAQ (reference sequence). CDR3: CASSLDRSYTF. The CDR3 DNA reads TGTGCCAGCAGCTTAGACAGGAGCTACACCTTC.

This clonotype was counted a single time. V gene TRBV29-1 combines with J gene TRBJ1-1; D is possibly TRBD1 (6 bases). Trimming took off 8 bases at V and 4 bases at J, with 17 bases between the two ends. Germline V gene lookup returns CDR1 SQVTM and CDR2 ANQGSEA. The CDR3 is 13 residues long. The CDR3, as DNA: TGCAGCTTAGTAGGGGGAGGGAGCACTGAAGCTTTCTTT. Its protein is CSLVGGGSTEAFF.

This clonotype was observed many times. The chain is built from TRBV7-3 and TRBJ2-2; a possible D gene is TRBD2 (6 bases). The CDR3 covers 15 residues. Trimming stripped 2 bases from V and 7 bases from J, with 14 bases between. From germline, CDR1 is SGHTA and CDR2 FQGTGA. DNA of the CDR3: TGTGCCAGCAGCTTATTGGGAGGCAGAGGCGGGGAGCTGTTTTTT. Its translation is CASSLLGGRGGELFF.

This clonotype was observed a few times. The chain links TRBV25-1 to TRBJ1-2; 7 bases agree with TRBD1. The V gene's germline CDR1 is MGHDK and CDR2 SYGVNS. The CDR3 contains 13 residues. The CDR3 nucleotides read TGTGCTAGAGACTCAAGGACAGGCTATGGCTACACCTTC. As protein: CARDSRTGYGYTF.

Note on this clonotype: A single base separates this from a much larger clone, so it may be a read error. J is TRBJ2-7 and V is TRBV6-1; no reliable D call. The CDR3 runs 12 residues. Germline V gene lookup returns CDR1 MNHNS and CDR2 SASEGT. CDR3: CTSSPGPVEQYF. CDR3 in DNA: TGTACCAGCAGTCCCGGTCCGGTCGAGCAGTACTTC.

The chain uses TRBV2 and TRBJ1-2, with 10 bases matching TRBD1. V lost 6 bases to trimming and J lost 8 bases; unmatched junction nucleotides: 15. Looked up from germline, CDR1 is SNHLY and CDR2 is FYNNEI. The CDR3 runs 16 residues. The CDR3, as DNA: TGTGCCAGCAGATATCGCGGCCGACAGGGGGCCGAAGGCTACACCTTC. It encodes CASRYRGRQGAEGYTF.